These 12 T cell receptor beta chains share one sample of origin, sequenced in a study of beta chain features in type 1 diabetes. Study conclusions and caveats: Across all four CD4+ subsets, people with type 1 diabetes showed modestly shorter TCRB CDR3s.

No antigen has been identified for these receptors. As every portion of the isolated RNA was reverse transcribed, the sequencing read expressed TCRB transcripts. The data were produced by immunoSEQ multiplex PCR, yet TCRdb's version contains in-frame clones alone and is incomplete. This table holds a few hundred thousand clones, around an eighth found once. The material sequenced was naive CD4+ T cells from blood. Receptor source: a man aged 25-40 years with type 1 diabetes.

Only a few counts were recorded for this clone. The chain recombines TRBV4-2 with TRBJ2-7, with 16 bases that match TRBD2. Looked up from germline, CDR1 is LGHNA and CDR2 is YNFKEQ. The CDR3 sequence is 16 residues long. V lost 4 bases to trimming and J lost 2 bases; unmatched junction nucleotides: 2. The CDR3: CASSPGTSGRAYEQYF. Here the CDR3 DNA reads TGTGCCAGCAGCCCTGGGACTAGCGGGAGGGCCTACGAGCAGTACTTC.

This chain uses TRBV9 with TRBJ2-1; the D is unclear. Trimming pared 0 bases from V and 9 bases from J, leaving 10 bases between. There are 13 residues in the CDR3. CDR1 SGDLS and CDR2 YYNGEE come from the germline V gene. CDR3 region: CASSVDPAGEQFF. CDR3 bases: TGTGCCAGCAGCGTAGATCCGGCAGGTGAGCAGTTCTTC.

This clone turned up a few times. This chain uses TRBV28 with TRBJ2-7; D perhaps matches TRBD2 (5 bases). The V end was cut by 7 bases, the J end by 6 bases, with 13 bases between. The germline gives CDR1 MDHEN, CDR2 SYDVKM. There are 12 residues in the CDR3. CDR3 sequence: CASMEVRGEQYF. For the CDR3, the DNA is TGTGCCAGCATGGAGGTTAGAGGCGAGCAGTACTTC.

The J gene is TRBJ1-1, the V gene TRBV9, with 8 bases identical to TRBD1. CDR1 and CDR2 (germline): SGDLS, YYNGEE. V was clipped by 3 bases and J by 7 bases; unmatched bases: 11. The CDR3 has 15 amino acids. The CDR3 sequence is CASSARQGTRGEAFF. CDR3 DNA sequence: TGTGCCAGCAGCGCCAGACAGGGGACCAGGGGTGAAGCTTTCTTT.

This clone has only a few counts. The chain employs TRBV28 and TRBJ2-5, with 7 bases matching TRBD1. From germline, CDR1 is MDHEN and CDR2 SYDVKM. Trimming at V came to 5 bases and at J to 3 bases, leaving 3 bases not matched to a gene. The CDR3 length is 13 residues. The CDR3 sequence is CASSLGTEETQYF. CDR3 nucleotides: TGTGCCAGCAGTCTTGGGACAGAAGAGACCCAGTACTTC.

There are a few counts of this clone. V and J are TRBV5-4 and TRBJ2-5; possibly TRBD1 for D (7 bases). V lost 4 bases and J lost 4, with 23 bases in between. From germline, CDR1 is SGHNT and CDR2 YYREEE (reference sequence). The CDR3 runs 17 residues. DNA for the CDR3: TGTGCCAGCAGCCAGCAGGGGGGTTACTCAGGAAGAGAGACCCAGTACTTC. As protein: CASSQQGGYSGRETQYF.

The J gene is TRBJ1-1, the V gene TRBV30, with D perhaps matching TRBD1 (6 bases). This CDR3 is built from 12 residues. Germline assignment: CDR1 GTSNPN and CDR2 SVGIG (reference sequence). The V end lost 2 bases, the J end lost 4 bases, and 8 bases lay between the germline ends. The CDR3 protein is CAWSKGGTEAFF. The CDR3 DNA reads TGTGCCTGGAGTAAAGGGGGCACTGAAGCTTTCTTT.

The J gene is TRBJ1-5, the V gene TRBV19, with TRBD1 as a possible D gene (5 bases). Trimming cost V 5 bases and J 2 bases, with 10 bases left between them. The germline V gene encodes CDR1 LNHDA and CDR2 SQIVND (reference sequence). The CDR3 loop spans 14 amino acids. The CDR3 bases are TGTGCCAGTAGTGGGGCGGGGGGCAATCAGCCCCAGCATTTT. It codes for CASSGAGGNQPQHF.

The genes are TRBV7-2 and TRBJ2-2, with D possibly being TRBD1 (5 bases). The CDR3 has 12 amino acids. The V and J ends lost 3 bases and 9 bases respectively, with 8 bases between them. From germline, CDR1 is SGHTA and CDR2 FQGNSA. The CDR3 sequence is CASSFLGRELFF. The CDR3 region has the DNA TGTGCCAGCAGCTTCTTGGGGCGGGAGCTGTTTTTT.

V gene TRBV27 combines with J gene TRBJ1-2, with 9 bases that match TRBD1. The CDR3 is made up of 15 amino acids. In germline, CDR1 is MNHEY, CDR2 SMNVEV (reference sequence). Unmatched junction bases numbered 9, after V lost 6 bases and J lost 4 bases. CDR3 sequence: CASSQRPTGGYGYTF. CDR3 nucleotide sequence: TGTGCCAGCAGCCAGAGACCGACAGGGGGCTATGGCTACACCTTC.

V is TRBV28 and J is TRBJ1-5; TRBD1 is a possible D gene (6 bases). Germline V CDR1 and CDR2: MDHEN, SYDVKM. The CDR3 spans 14 residues. V was trimmed by 7 bases and J by 0 bases, leaving 10 bases between them. For the CDR3, the DNA is TGTGCCAGCAACAAAGGGGGTAGCAATCAGCCCCAGCATTTT. This encodes CASNKGGSNQPQHF.

The gene calls are TRBV7-9 and TRBJ1-5, with no clear D. The length of the CDR3 is 12 residues. The V end was cut by 10 bases, the J end by 5 bases, with 12 bases between. The V gene's germline CDR1 is SEHNR and CDR2 FQNEAQ (reference sequence). The DNA for the CDR3 is TGTGCCACAGGTCCCGGCGATCAGCCCCAGCATTTT. Its protein is CATGPGDQPQHF.